These 29 T cell receptor beta chains originate from one sample sequenced in a study of OX40 agonist ivuxolimab in advanced cancers. The library relied on the immunoSEQ multiplex PCR assay. TCRdb holds this immuneACCESS table with in-frame rearrangements only. Some clones are missing; in checked studies, unresolved V genes explain under half, and the rest has no known cause. The table for this sample lists roughly 13,000 clones; around four fifths of them were counted only once. The top ten hold 14% of the sample. Specimen: CD4+ or CD8+ T cells sorted from blood, collected in a trial of the OX40 agonist ivuxolimab. The source of these receptors is an adult with an advanced solid tumor such as melanoma, head and neck, liver or kidney cancer.

This clone was counted only a few times. V gene TRBV28 combines with J gene TRBJ2-3; maybe TRBD2 (5 bases). Germline V gene sequence: CDR1 MDHEN, CDR2 SYDVKM. Trimming removed 3 bases from V and 1 base from J, with 8 bases in between. The CDR3 runs 14 residues. The DNA for the CDR3 is TGTGCCAGCAGTTTTCTTAGCGGCACAGATACGCAGTATTTT. This gives the protein CASSFLSGTDTQYF.

The chain links TRBV2 to TRBJ2-1; 11 nucleotides match TRBD1. V dropped 6 bases and J dropped 7; count of bases not matched to a gene: 8. The CDR3 sequence is 15 residues long. CDR1 and CDR2 (germline): SNHLY, FYNNEI. The CDR3 DNA follows: TGTGCCAGCAGAGGACAGGGGGCGAAACTGAATGAGCAGTTCTTC. It translates to CASRGQGAKLNEQFF. Filled out from reference TRBV2 and TRBJ2-1, the complete variable domain reads EPEVTQTPSHQVTQMGQEVILRCVPISNHLYFYWYRQILGQKVEFLVSFYNNEISEKSEIFDDQFSVERPDGSNFTLKIRSTKLEDSAMYFCASRGQGAKLNEQFFGPGTRLTVL.

V gene TRBV5-1 combines with J gene TRBJ1-1; D perhaps matches TRBD1 (5 bases). Trimming stripped 0 bases from V and 4 bases from J, with 10 bases between. CDR1 is SGHRS and CDR2 is YFSETQ in the germline V gene. CDR3 size: 14 residues. CDR3 protein: CASSLGGGSTEAFF. CDR3 coding DNA: TGCGCCAGCAGCTTGGGTGGGGGAAGCACTGAAGCTTTCTTT.

This clone was seen only once. V and J are TRBV21-1 and TRBJ1-2. TRBV21-1 is designated a pseudogene. CDR3 size: 15 residues. The CDR3 loop reads CASSKGGGRNYGYTF. For the CDR3, the DNA is TGTGCCAGCAGCAAAGGAGGCGGGCGAAACTATGGCTACACCTTC.

DNA for the CDR3: TGTGCCAGCAGCAGTGGGTACGAGCAGTACTTC. It specifies CASSSGYEQYF. The chain links TRBV27 to TRBJ2-7; D unclear. The germline V gene encodes CDR1 MNHEY and CDR2 SMNVEV (reference sequence). The CDR3 totals 11 residues. Between the trimmed V and J ends, which lost 6 bases and 4 bases, there was a span of 7 bases.

The chain is built from TRBV27 and TRBJ2-5; TRBD1 is a possible D gene (6 bases). The CDR3 totals 15 residues. V was pared by 0 bases and J by 0 bases, with 8 bases between. Germline V gives CDR1 MNHEY, CDR2 SMNVEV (reference sequence). CDR3 residues: CASSLSGGDQETQYF. The CDR3 DNA is TGTGCCAGCAGTTTATCAGGGGGAGACCAAGAGACCCAGTACTTC.

The rearrangement links TRBV5-6 to TRBJ1-2; 9 nucleotides agree with TRBD1. The CDR3 spans 14 residues. Germline lookup yields CDR1 SGHDT and CDR2 YYEEEE. V lost 4 bases, J lost 2 bases, and 3 bases stayed unmatched. This chain's CDR3 is CASSPGTGNYGYTF. Written as DNA, the CDR3 is TGTGCCAGCAGCCCAGGGACAGGGAACTATGGCTACACCTTC.

The chain joins TRBV7-9 to TRBJ2-7; D unclear. The V gene lost 3 bases and the J gene lost 5 bases, with 8 bases spanning the gap. This CDR3 has 12 amino acids. Germline assignment: CDR1 SEHNR and CDR2 FQNEAQ (reference sequence). CDR3 in amino acids: CASSLNGHEQYF. CDR3 nucleotides: TGTGCCAGCAGCTTGAATGGGCACGAGCAGTACTTC. The variable domain in full, with the rest retrieved from reference TRBV7-9 and TRBJ2-7, is DTGVSQNPRHKITKRGQNVTFRCDPISEHNRLYWYRQTLGQGPEFLTYFQNEAQLEKSRLLSDRFSAERPKGSFSTLEIQRTEQGDSAMYLCASSLNGHEQYFGPGTRLTVT.

The chain combines TRBV2 with TRBJ2-3; tentative D call: TRBD2 (6 bases). The germline V gene has CDR1 SNHLY and CDR2 FYNNEI. Between the trimmed V and J ends, which lost 3 bases and 5 bases, there was a span of 12 bases. The CDR3 is 14 amino acids. The CDR3 loop is CASSEVLAQDTQYF. Here the CDR3 DNA reads TGTGCCAGCAGTGAGGTCCTAGCGCAAGATACGCAGTATTTT.

The count of this clone is one. The rearrangement links TRBV29-1 to TRBJ2-1; D may be TRBD2 (5 bases). This CDR3 is 15 amino acids long. V lost 8 bases and J 6 bases, leaving 23 bases between the germline ends. From germline, CDR1 is SQVTM and CDR2 ANQGSEA. The CDR3 spells CSSPASGAGGNEQFF. The CDR3 DNA sequence: TGCAGCTCCCCCGCAAGCGGTGCGGGTGGCAATGAGCAGTTCTTC.

CDR3 sequence reads: CASSSPGAKETQYF. The CDR3, as DNA: TGTGCCAGCAGCTCCCCGGGGGCGAAAGAGACCCAGTACTTC. This chain uses TRBV13 with TRBJ2-5; either TRBD1 or TRBD2 may fit D (6 bases each). The CDR3 is 14 residues long. Germline V lookup: CDR1 PRHDT, CDR2 FYEKMQ (reference sequence). The germline V and J ends were trimmed by 4 bases and 3 bases, with 12 bases remaining between them.

The chain employs TRBV27 and TRBJ1-1, with D unresolved. CDR1 and CDR2 (germline): MNHEY, SMNVEV (reference sequence). The ends were cut back, 2 bases at V and 4 bases at J, with 11 bases in the middle. The CDR3 consists of 14 residues. CDR3 residues: CASSLGGSGTEAFF. The DNA of the CDR3 is TGTGCCAGCAGTTTAGGAGGGAGCGGCACTGAAGCTTTCTTT.

This clone was seen a single time. The chain is built from TRBV13 and TRBJ2-7, with 11 bases fitting TRBD2. The CDR3 is made up of 14 amino acids. Germline V CDR1 and CDR2: PRHDT, FYEKMQ (reference sequence). J gave up 6 bases and V 0 bases, and 1 base lay outside the gene matches. The CDR3: CASSLGLAGGEQYF. CDR3 nucleotides: TGTGCCAGCAGCTTAGGTCTAGCGGGAGGCGAGCAGTACTTC.

This clone showed up just once. This sequence joins TRBV27 and TRBJ2-1; D unresolved. Trimming took 2 bases from V and 7 from J, leaving 12 bases between them. This CDR3 has 14 amino acids. The germline V gene has CDR1 MNHEY and CDR2 SMNVEV (reference sequence). The DNA of the CDR3 is TGTGCCAGCAGTTTAACCCCTTTGGGGAATGAGCAGTTCTTC. This gives the protein CASSLTPLGNEQFF.

The chain recombines TRBV6-6 with TRBJ2-1; D is uncertain. V lost 3 bases to trimming and J lost 6 bases, with 9 bases between them. This CDR3 has 13 amino acids. Germline values: CDR1 MNHNY, CDR2 SVGAGI (reference sequence). The CDR3, as DNA: TGTGCCAGCAGTTATGGGCGGCTCAATGAGCAGTTCTTC. As protein: CASSYGRLNEQFF.

The chain links TRBV19 to TRBJ1-1, with D possibly being TRBD1 (6 bases). This CDR3 region has 13 residues. Germline loops: CDR1 LNHDA, CDR2 SQIVND (reference sequence). Deletions cut 3 bases from V and 5 bases from J, with 10 bases between. The CDR3 region has the DNA TGTGCCAGTAGTATGTATACAGGGACTGAAGCTTTCTTT. This gives the protein CASSMYTGTEAFF.

The V gene is TRBV27, the J gene TRBJ2-6; 8 bases are shared with TRBD1. The CDR3 covers 19 residues. The germline CDR1 and CDR2 sequences are MNHEY and SMNVEV (reference sequence). V lost 3 bases to trimming and J lost 0 bases; unmatched junction nucleotides: 10. The CDR3 DNA reads TGTGCCAGCAGTTTGTCACGGACAGGGCGCTCCTCTGGGGCCAACGTCCTGACTTTC. Translating gives CASSLSRTGRSSGANVLTF.

The CDR3 is CASRTEFDEQFF. For the CDR3, the DNA is TGCGCCAGCAGGACGGAGTTTGATGAGCAGTTCTTC. The chain recombines TRBV5-1 with TRBJ2-1, with no clear D. CDR1 is SGHRS, CDR2 YFSETQ, per germline. The CDR3 length is 12 residues. V was clipped by 5 bases and J by 8 bases, with 11 bases between them.

The chain recombines TRBV7-9 with TRBJ2-3; TRBD1 matches at 9 bases. Trimming cost V 5 bases and J 4 bases; bases outside gene matches: 10. The CDR3 contains 16 residues. CDR1 and CDR2 (germline): SEHNR, FQNEAQ (reference sequence). CDR3 protein: CASSIVSGTGSDTQYF. The CDR3 DNA reads TGTGCCAGCAGCATCGTATCCGGGACAGGGTCAGATACGCAGTATTTT.

A single count supports this clone. This chain connects TRBV15 to TRBJ2-7; a possible D gene is TRBD2 (6 bases). CDR3 length equals 14 residues. Trimming cost V 0 bases and J 1 base, with 7 bases left between them. The germline gives CDR1 LNHNV, CDR2 YYDKDF (reference sequence). The CDR3 is CATSRDGLSYEQYF. The CDR3 DNA reads TGTGCCACCAGCAGAGATGGACTATCCTACGAGCAGTACTTC.

The J gene is TRBJ2-2, the V gene TRBV27; D unclear. V was shortened by 4 bases and J by 0 bases, with 9 bases between the two germline ends. Germline CDR1 is MNHEY and CDR2 is SMNVEV (reference sequence). The CDR3 contains 15 residues. CDR3 protein: CASSSDTANTGELFF. The CDR3 DNA reads as TGTGCCAGCAGTTCTGATACAGCGAACACCGGGGAGCTGTTTTTT.

The J gene is TRBJ2-5, the V gene TRBV14; the D is unclear. This CDR3 spans 13 amino acids. V lost 2 bases, J lost 0 bases, and 4 bases lay in between. Germline CDR1 and CDR2: SGHDN and FVKESK. The CDR3 region is CASSQQYQETQYF. For the CDR3, the DNA is TGTGCCAGCAGCCAACAGTACCAAGAGACCCAGTACTTC.

The genes are TRBV5-7 and TRBJ1-6, with 12 bases matching TRBD1. TRBV5-7 qualifies as an ORF whose function is uncertain. The CDR3 extends over 19 amino acids. Unmatched junction bases numbered 8, after V lost 3 bases and J lost 1 base. The CDR3 loop is CASSSRDRGRRSYNSPLHF. In DNA form, the CDR3 reads TGTGCCAGCAGCTCCCGGGACAGGGGGCGAAGGTCCTATAATTCACCCCTCCACTTT.

This chain uses TRBV4-2 with TRBJ2-3; no clear D. Deletions cut 2 bases from V and 5 bases from J, with 11 bases between. Looked up from germline, CDR1 is LGHNA and CDR2 is YNFKEQ. The CDR3 sequence is 14 residues long. CDR3 amino acids: CASSQWASGDTQYF. The CDR3 DNA is TGTGCCAGCAGCCAATGGGCCTCGGGAGATACGCAGTATTTT.

J is TRBJ2-3 and V is TRBV6-5; no firm D call. Trimming removed 2 bases from V and 2 bases from J, with 14 bases in between. This CDR3 spans 16 amino acids. Germline CDR1 is MNHEY and CDR2 is SVGAGI. The CDR3: CASSYLFSTSTDTQYF. CDR3 nucleotides: TGTGCCAGCAGTTACCTTTTTTCGACCTCCACAGATACGCAGTATTTT.

V and J are TRBV11-3 and TRBJ2-3, with D perhaps TRBD1 or TRBD2 (5 bases each). The germline gives CDR1 SGHNT, CDR2 YENEEA. This CDR3 has 16 amino acids. V was shortened by 4 bases and J by 1 base, with 15 bases between the two germline ends. The CDR3 sequence: CASSSIGAGGTDTQYF. The DNA for the CDR3 is TGTGCCAGCAGCTCCATCGGGGCAGGTGGCACAGATACGCAGTATTTT.

CDR3 nucleotides: TGTGCCAGCAGCGTAGGGGACAGGACCTCCTACAATGAGCAGTTCTTC. Its translation: CASSVGDRTSYNEQFF. The J gene is TRBJ2-1, the V gene TRBV9; TRBD1 matches 8 bases. Germline trimming cut 0 bases from V and 0 bases from J; bases unmatched to any gene: 2. Germline CDR1 is SGDLS and CDR2 is YYNGEE. The CDR3 length is 16 residues.

The genes are TRBV9 and TRBJ2-3; no clear D. This CDR3 is built from 12 residues. V gave up 2 bases and J gave up 3 bases, with 4 bases separating them. The germline V gene encodes CDR1 SGDLS and CDR2 YYNGEE. The CDR3 region is CASSVGTDTQYF. In DNA, the CDR3 is TGTGCCAGCAGCGTCGGGACAGATACGCAGTATTTT.

The V and J genes are TRBV29-1 and TRBJ1-1; 9 bases fit TRBD1. The CDR3 is made up of 17 amino acids. Losses at the gene ends were 5 bases for V and 3 bases for J; bases not matched to a gene: 16. CDR1 SQVTM and CDR2 ANQGSEA come from the germline V gene. The CDR3 region is CSVSPPQGAFPYTEAFF. CDR3 in DNA: TGCAGCGTTAGCCCTCCACAGGGGGCTTTTCCCTACACTGAAGCTTTCTTT.